The present T cell receptor beta chain was sequenced within a study of OX40 agonist ivuxolimab in advanced cancers. About the study as a whole: Ivuxolimab was an agonistic, fully human IgG2 monoclonal antibody directed against OX40 (CD134), a costimulatory receptor. The point of sequencing TCRbeta in the periphery was to test whether ivuxolimab changed TCR sequence diversity and drove clonal T-cell expansion. Of the roughly 54 patients in dose escalation, about 20 had hepatocellular carcinoma, about 15 had melanoma, 9 had renal cell carcinoma and 9 had head and neck cancer. Patients were allowed to have had prior anti-PD-1, anti-PD-L1 or anti-CTLA-4 therapy, and approximately 40% of the dose-escalation patients had been treated with checkpoint inhibitors. In the dose-escalation cohort, more than 80% of patients were male, and the mean age was roughly 56 years with a range of roughly 20 to 85. The monotherapy dose-escalation portion (N ≈ 55 patients) of the phase I ivuxolimab trial is reported in the paper. Intravenous ivuxolimab was administered to patients every 2 weeks at six dose levels: 0.01, 0.1, 0.3, 1.5, 3 and 10 mg/kg. Three dose-escalation patients achieved partial responses, one with hepatocellular carcinoma and two with cutaneous melanoma. Findings and caveats that apply to the study as a whole: The antigen specificity of the clonally expanded peripheral T cells was not determined. On average, CD8+ T cells showed more expanded clones than CD4+ T cells after ivuxolimab. Low levels of normalized T-cell clonal expansion were also shown by some nonresponding patients. Partial responders in the 0.1-3.0 mg/kg groups had among the lowest normalized peripheral clonal expansion, especially among CD8+ T cells. Clonal expansion of both CD4+ and CD8+ blood T cells was observed from baseline to week 6 at doses 0.1 to 3.0 mg/kg.

Notes on this clone: The clone's antigen remains unknown. There are no base qualities to consult, and no much larger clone falls within one base.

Genomic DNA was extracted from sorted cells for sequencing of the TCRbeta CDR3 region. TCRbeta CDR3 regions were sequenced using the immunoSEQ Assay. TCRdb provides this immuneACCESS table in a form limited to in-frame rearrangements. Some clones are lacking; in checked studies, under half of them reflect an unresolved V gene, and why the rest are absent is not known. In this sample the table shows around 89,000 clones, roughly 88% of which occur a single time. Of the sample, 0.6% to 0.8% falls within the top ten clones. Patients with a history of autoimmune disease or receiving systemic immunosuppression were excluded from the trial. Peripheral blood for TCR sequencing was collected from all dose cohorts at baseline, on cycle 4 day 1, and on cycle 7 day 1. Samples were obtained from an open-label, multicenter, first-in-human phase I dose-escalation trial of ivuxolimab. The trial enrolled adults with locally advanced or metastatic head and neck squamous cell, hepatocellular, melanoma or renal cell carcinoma. Before TCR sequencing, CD4+ T cells and CD8+ T cells were sorted from peripheral blood as separate populations.

The V and J ends are trimmed by 3 bases and 7 bases, leaving 6 bases between them. Inclusive of the bounding cysteine and phenylalanine, the CDR3 is 11 residues long. Solely the CDR3 DNA is kept, with 33 bases framed from the first base. From the germline V gene, CDR1 is SGHTA and CDR2 is FQGNSA. Recombination connected TRBV7-2 to TRBJ1-2, with the D gene too uncertain to name. The sequencing here drew on CD4+ or CD8+ T cells sorted from blood, taken in a trial of the OX40 agonist ivuxolimab. This clonotype originated in an adult with an advanced solid tumor such as melanoma, head and neck, liver or kidney cancer. Here is the DNA: TGTGCCAGCAGCTTGAGAGGTGGCTACACCTTC. Translated, this gives CASSLRGGYTF.